The rows below give T cell receptor beta chains drawn from one sample of a study of T cell repertoires in cytomegalovirus infection. Their cognate antigens are unknown. TCRdb ran MiXCR on the reads and lists one entry per CDR3 protein. The sample holds 750,000 to 950,000 distinct CDR3 sequences, 25% to 30% seen once. The sequencing here drew on cultured CD8+ T cells from PBMCs, taken from culture after CMV antigen stimulation. Every receptor here comes from a human donor in good health (CMV status not recorded). Some clones in this sample may be carry-over from other donors' samples. Both conserved end residues are part of each CDR3. A D gene is named only where the DNA matches it firmly. Expanded clones are given a class, and other clones once, few, many or no size at all.

j_gene	d_gene	v_gene	abundance	CDR3nt	CDR3aa
TRBJ2-7	.	TRBV6-5	few	TGTGCCAGCAGTCCACGGCAGCCGTGGTACGAGCAGTACTTC	CASSPRQPWYEQYF
TRBJ1-2	.	TRBV19	few	TGTGCCAGTACCTACCGACCGGGAAATCAAGAGAATGGCTACACCTTC	CASTYRPGNQENGYTF
TRBJ1-2	.	TRBV4-1	few	TGCGCCAGCAGCCCCTCCCCAGGGAACTATGGTTACACCTTC	CASSPSPGNYGYTF
TRBJ1-5	.	TRBV19	.	TGTGCCAGTAGTATAAAAGAGTCCTACAATCAGCCCCAGCATTTT	CASSIKESYNQPQHF
TRBJ2-1	TRBD2	TRBV19	few	TGTGCCAGTTCGAATAGCGGGGGGGTCTACAATGAGCAGTTCTTC	CASSNSGGVYNEQFF
TRBJ2-5	.	TRBV7-8	many	TGTGCCAGCAGCCTCCCCTCAGAGACCCAGTACTTC	CASSLPSETQYF
TRBJ2-1	TRBD2	TRBV15	.	TGTGCCACCAGCAGAGATTTGACTAGCGGGGACCCCTACAATGAGCAGTTCTTC	CATSRDLTSGDPYNEQFF
TRBJ2-2	TRBD1	TRBV10-3	.	TGTGCCATCAGGCAATTAGGACAGGGAAACACCGGGGAGCTGTTTTTT	CAIRQLGQGNTGELFF
TRBJ2-1	TRBD1	TRBV4-1	many	TGCGCCAGCAGACCCAGGACAGGGGGGAATGAGCAGTTCTTC	CASRPRTGGNEQFF
TRBJ1-1	TRBD1	TRBV12-3/TRBV12-4	few	TGTGCCAGCAGTCCCGCCCCCGGACAGGGCCACACTGAAGCTTTCTTT	CASSPAPGQGHTEAFF
TRBJ2-4	.	TRBV18	.	TGTGCCAGCTCACGCGGACAGTCAGCCAAAAACATTCAGTACTTC	CASSRGQSAKNIQYF
TRBJ1-5	TRBD1	TRBV7-6	many	TGTGCCAGCAGCTTAGAGAGGGGGCGCAATCAGCCCCAGCATTTT	CASSLERGRNQPQHF
TRBJ2-3	.	TRBV24-1	many	TGTGCCACCAGTGACCCGGTCAGGGACATCACAGATACGCAGTATTTT	CATSDPVRDITDTQYF
TRBJ1-2	.	TRBV7-9	many	TGTGCCAGCAGCTTATCCCGGGATCCGACGGACTACACCTTC	CASSLSRDPTDYTF
TRBJ2-2	TRBD1	TRBV5-5	.	TGTGCCAGCAGCTTGTTAGGACAGGCGAACACCGGGGAGCTGTTTTTT	CASSLLGQANTGELFF
TRBJ2-3	TRBD1	TRBV6-1	.	TGTGCCAGCAGTGTTAGGGACAGCCCCATCTATTACACAGATACGCAGTATTTT	CASSVRDSPIYYTDTQYF
TRBJ1-2	TRBD1	TRBV9	.	TGTGCCAGCAGCCTCCGGGACAGGGATAGGAACTATGGCTACACCTTC	CASSLRDRDRNYGYTF
TRBJ1-2	.	TRBV6-5	few	TGTGCCAGCAGTTACTTCGGGACTTCCTTTAACCCAGCAGCTAACTATGGCTACACCTTC	CASSYFGTSFNPAANYGYTF
TRBJ2-1	TRBD2	TRBV27	many	TGTGCCAGCAGCTTACGGGGGGCCTACAATGAGCAGTTCTTC	CASSLRGAYNEQFF